This T cell receptor (beta chain) is from a study of T cell responses to AZD1222 COVID-19 vaccine. This table comes from immunoSEQ multiplex PCR, and its TCRdb copy is limited to in-frame clones, with some not included. In the table there are around 91,000 clones, over 75% of which are singletons. For this clone: What it binds is not known.

Whole-study results and caveats: Among the donors, most were white British and more were female, and clonal diversity was possibly underestimated. Spike-specific TCR breadth and depth grew following two AZD1222 doses. Within unmutated variant regions lay the reported targets of nearly half of spike-specific TCRs.

Sequencing used peripheral blood, obtained on day 0 of AZD1222 vaccination. The TCR originated in an adult in good health.

CDR3 bases: TGTGCCAGCAGTTCCGCGGACAGGGCTAACACTGAAGCTTTCTTT. Protein: CASSSADRANTEAFF. The chain uses TRBV6-5 and TRBJ1-1; 8 nucleotides match TRBD1. CDR1 is MNHEY and CDR2 is SVGAGI in the germline V gene. The CDR3 totals 15 residues. Trimming took 4 bases from V and 2 from J; bases not matched to a gene: 6.